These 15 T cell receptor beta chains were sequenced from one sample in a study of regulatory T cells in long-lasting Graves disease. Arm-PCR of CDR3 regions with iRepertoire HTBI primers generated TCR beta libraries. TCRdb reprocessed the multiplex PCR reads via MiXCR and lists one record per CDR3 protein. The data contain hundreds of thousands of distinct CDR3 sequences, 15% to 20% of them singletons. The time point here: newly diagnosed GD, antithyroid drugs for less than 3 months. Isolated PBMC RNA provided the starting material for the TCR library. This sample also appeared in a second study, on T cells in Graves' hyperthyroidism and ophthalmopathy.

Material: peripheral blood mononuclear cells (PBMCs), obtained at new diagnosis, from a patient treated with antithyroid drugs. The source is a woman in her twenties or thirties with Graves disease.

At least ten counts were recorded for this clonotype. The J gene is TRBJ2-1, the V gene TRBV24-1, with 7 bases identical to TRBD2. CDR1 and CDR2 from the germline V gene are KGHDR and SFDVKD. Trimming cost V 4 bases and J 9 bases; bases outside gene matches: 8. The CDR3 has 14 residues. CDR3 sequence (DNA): TGTGCCACCAGTGAGCCAGGGAGGGGATCTGAGCAGTTCTTC. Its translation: CATSEPGRGSEQFF.

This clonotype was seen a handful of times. CDR3 DNA sequence: TGTGCCACCAGTGTTTCCGGGACAGGGAGTGAAAAACTGTTTTTT. It is translated as CATSVSGTGSEKLFF. The chain combines TRBV24-1 with TRBJ1-4; 9 bases match TRBD1. Germline values: CDR1 KGHDR, CDR2 SFDVKD. The CDR3 runs 15 residues. J lost 7 bases, V lost 5 bases, and 7 bases had no gene match.

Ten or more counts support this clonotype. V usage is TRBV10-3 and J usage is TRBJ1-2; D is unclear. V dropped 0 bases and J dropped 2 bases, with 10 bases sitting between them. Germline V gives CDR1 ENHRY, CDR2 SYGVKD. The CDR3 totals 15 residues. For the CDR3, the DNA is TGTGCCATCAGTGAGTCGATGGCAGCGAACTATGGCTACACCTTC. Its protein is CAISESMAANYGYTF.

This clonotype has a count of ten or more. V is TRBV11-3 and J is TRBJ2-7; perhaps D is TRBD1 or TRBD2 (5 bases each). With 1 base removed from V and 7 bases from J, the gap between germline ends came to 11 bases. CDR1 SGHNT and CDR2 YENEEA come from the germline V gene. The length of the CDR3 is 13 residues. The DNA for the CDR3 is TGTGCCAGCAGCTTAGGAGGGGACGGGGAGCAGTACTTC. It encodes CASSLGGDGEQYF.

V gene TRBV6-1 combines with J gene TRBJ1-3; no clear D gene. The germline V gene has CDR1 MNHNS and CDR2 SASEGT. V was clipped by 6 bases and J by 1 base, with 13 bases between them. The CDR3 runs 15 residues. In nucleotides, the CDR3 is TGTGCCAGCAGGTTGAGTCGATTATCTGGAAACACCATATATTTT. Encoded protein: CASRLSRLSGNTIYF.

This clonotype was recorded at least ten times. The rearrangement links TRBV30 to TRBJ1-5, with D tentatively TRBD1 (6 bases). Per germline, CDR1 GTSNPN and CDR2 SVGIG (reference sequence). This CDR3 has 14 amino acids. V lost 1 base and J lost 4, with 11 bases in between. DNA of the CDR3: TGTGCCTGGAGTGGAGGGACACTAAATCAGCCCCAGCATTTT. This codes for CAWSGGTLNQPQHF. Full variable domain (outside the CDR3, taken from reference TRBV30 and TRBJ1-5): SQTIHQWPATLVQPVGSPLSLECTVEGTSNPNLYWYRQAAGRGLQLLFYSVGIGQISSEVPQNLSASRPQDRQFILSSKKLLLSDSGFYLCAWSGGTLNQPQHFGDGTRLSIL.

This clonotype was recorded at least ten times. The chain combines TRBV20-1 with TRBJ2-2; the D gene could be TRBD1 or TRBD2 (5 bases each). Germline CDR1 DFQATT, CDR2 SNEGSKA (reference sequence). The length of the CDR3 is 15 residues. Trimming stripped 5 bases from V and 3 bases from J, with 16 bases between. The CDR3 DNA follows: TGCAGTGCTCGCGCCGGGGCGGCCTACACCGGGGAGCTGTTTTTT. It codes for CSARAGAAYTGELFF.

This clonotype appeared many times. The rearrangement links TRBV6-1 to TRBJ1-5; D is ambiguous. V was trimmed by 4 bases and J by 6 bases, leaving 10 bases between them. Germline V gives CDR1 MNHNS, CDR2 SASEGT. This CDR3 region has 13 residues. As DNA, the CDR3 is TGTGCCAGCAGTGGCCTTCGGGTTCAGCCCCAGCATTTT. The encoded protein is CASSGLRVQPQHF.

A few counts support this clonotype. CDR3 in DNA: TGTGCCACCAGTGATTCAACAGGGGGTCGTCAGCCCCAGCATTTT. The encoded protein is CATSDSTGGRQPQHF. The chain carries TRBV24-1 and TRBJ1-5; 8 bases match TRBD1. V lost 2 bases to trimming and J lost 6 bases; unmatched junction nucleotides: 5. Germline V lookup: CDR1 KGHDR, CDR2 SFDVKD. The CDR3 is made up of 15 amino acids.

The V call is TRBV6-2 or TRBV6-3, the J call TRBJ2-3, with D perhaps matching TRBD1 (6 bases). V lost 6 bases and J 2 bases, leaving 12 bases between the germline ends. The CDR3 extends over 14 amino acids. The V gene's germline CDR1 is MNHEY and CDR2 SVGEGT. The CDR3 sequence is CASRLDRFTDTQYF. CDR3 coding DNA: TGTGCCAGCAGATTGGACAGATTCACAGATACGCAGTATTTT.

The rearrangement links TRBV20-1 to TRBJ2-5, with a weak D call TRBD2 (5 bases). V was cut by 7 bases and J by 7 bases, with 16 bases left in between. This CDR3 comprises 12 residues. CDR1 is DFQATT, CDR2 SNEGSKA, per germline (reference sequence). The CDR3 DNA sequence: TGCAGTGTGCCCGGCGGGCGAGGGACCCAGTACTTC. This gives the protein CSVPGGRGTQYF.

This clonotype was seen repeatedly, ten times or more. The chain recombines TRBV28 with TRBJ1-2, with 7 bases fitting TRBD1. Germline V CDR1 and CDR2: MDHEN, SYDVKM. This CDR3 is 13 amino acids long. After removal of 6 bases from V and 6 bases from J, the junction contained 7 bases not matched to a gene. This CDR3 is CASRPDRVHGYTF. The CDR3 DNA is TGTGCCAGCAGGCCAGACAGGGTTCATGGCTACACCTTC.

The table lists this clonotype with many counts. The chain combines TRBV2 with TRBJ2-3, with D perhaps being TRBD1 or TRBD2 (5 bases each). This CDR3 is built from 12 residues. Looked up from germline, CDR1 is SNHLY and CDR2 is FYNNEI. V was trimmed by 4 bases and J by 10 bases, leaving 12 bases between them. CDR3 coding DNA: TGTGCCAGCAGTGGGACGGGACCCTCGCAGTATTTT. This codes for CASSGTGPSQYF.

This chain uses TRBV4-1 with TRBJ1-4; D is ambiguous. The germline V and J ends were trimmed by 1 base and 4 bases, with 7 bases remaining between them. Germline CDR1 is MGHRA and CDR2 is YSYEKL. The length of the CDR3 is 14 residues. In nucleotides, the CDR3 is TGCGCCAGCAGCCAAGGATTCCTTAATGAAAAACTGTTTTTT. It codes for CASSQGFLNEKLFF.

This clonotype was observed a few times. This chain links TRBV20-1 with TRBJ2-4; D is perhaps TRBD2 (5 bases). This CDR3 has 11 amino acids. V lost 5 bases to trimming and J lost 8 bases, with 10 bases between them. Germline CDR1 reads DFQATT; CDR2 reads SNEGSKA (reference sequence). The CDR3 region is CSASGIDIQYF. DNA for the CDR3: TGCAGTGCTTCCGGGATTGACATTCAGTACTTC.